This T cell receptor beta chain was observed in a study of blood T cell repertoires in COVID-19. Overall study: The samples span acute and convalescent COVID-19 from the United States, Italy and Spain. From T cells, B-cell-depleted T cells, or PBMCs came the material, which was cDNA or gDNA.

Original processing methods: The authors estimated nucleated cell counts from reference gene primer amplification. Using immunoSEQ multiplex PCR, the repertoire was profiled, and TCRdb retains in-frame clones only, with some absent. V and J calls plus clone size are reproduced from that table; the DNA served to infer D and trimming. The repertoire holds some 300,000 clones, with 85% to 90% as singletons. There are 13 residues in the CDR3. Germline V gives CDR1 SNHLY, CDR2 FYNNEI. Trimming removed 10 bases from V and 9 bases from J; junction bases left unmatched: 7. Seattle patients were enrolled during active infection and followed longitudinally.

This sequence originates from a woman aged 45-65 years with COVID-19, enrolled during active disease. The V and J genes are TRBV2 and TRBJ2-1; 12 nucleotides align to TRBD2. Sequences were obtained from peripheral blood. The DNA for the CDR3 is TGTGCCACTCGACTAGCGGGAGTTCTTGAGCAGTTCTTC. Translation gives CATRLAGVLEQFF.